The 16 T cell receptor beta chains listed next were all sequenced from one sample in a study of blood T cell repertoires in COVID-19. Assay used: immunoSEQ multiplex PCR; TCRdb lists only in-frame clones, some missing. This repertoire shows about 64,000 clones, 65% to 90% found once; its top ten account for approximately 5.6%. The material sequenced was peripheral blood. Receptors originate from a woman aged 55-70 years with acute or convalescent COVID-19.

The chain recombines TRBV5-1 with TRBJ1-5; no clear D gene. Germline loops: CDR1 SGHRS, CDR2 YFSETQ. This CDR3 has 14 amino acids. With 0 bases removed from V and 5 bases from J, the gap between germline ends came to 9 bases. CDR3 loop: CASSLAPDYQPQHF. CDR3 DNA: TGCGCCAGCAGCTTGGCGCCAGATTATCAGCCCCAGCATTTT. The whole variable domain, remainder taken from reference TRBV5-1 and TRBJ1-5, is KAGVTQTPRYLIKTRGQQVTLSCSPISGHRSVSWYQQTPGQGLQFLFEYFSETQRNKGNFPGRFSGRQFSNSRSEMNVSTLELGDSALYLCASSLAPDYQPQHFGDGTRLSIL.

This clone has only a few counts. The rearrangement joins TRBV7-2 to TRBJ2-7; 14 bases match TRBD2. The V gene's germline CDR1 is SGHTA and CDR2 FQGNSA. The junction had 4 bases not matched to a gene; V was cut back by 2 bases and J by 4 bases. The CDR3 contains 16 residues. Here the CDR3 DNA reads TGTGCCAGCAGCTTACAAGGGACTAGCGGGGGTTACGAGCAGTACTTC. It specifies CASSLQGTSGGYEQYF.

This clone appeared a few times. This chain joins TRBV7-6 and TRBJ1-6; perhaps TRBD1 as D (6 bases). The CDR3 consists of 20 residues. Trimming took off 2 bases at V and 0 bases at J, with 20 bases between the two ends. CDR1 is SGHVS and CDR2 is FNYEAQ in the germline V gene. CDR3 in amino acids: CASSLREQGIGSSYNSPLHF. The DNA for the CDR3 is TGTGCCAGCAGCTTAAGGGAACAGGGAATTGGGAGCTCCTATAATTCACCCCTCCACTTT.

The V and J genes are TRBV6-5 and TRBJ2-5; no firm D call. V was pared by 7 bases and J by 4 bases, with 13 bases between. Germline CDR1 reads MNHEY; CDR2 reads SVGAGI. The CDR3 has 13 residues. This CDR3 is CASTVGYRETQYF. Written as DNA, the CDR3 is TGTGCCAGCACCGTCGGGTACCGAGAGACCCAGTACTTC.

The chain employs TRBV9 and TRBJ1-2; D is undetermined. Between the trimmed V and J ends, which lost 0 bases and 6 bases, there was a span of 15 bases. This CDR3 contains 15 residues. The germline V gene has CDR1 SGDLS and CDR2 YYNGEE. The CDR3 region is CASSVVGPNMDGYTF. CDR3 DNA sequence: TGTGCCAGCAGCGTAGTGGGCCCCAACATGGATGGCTACACCTTC.

The chain combines TRBV6-5 with TRBJ1-1; perhaps TRBD1 as D (6 bases). The V gene's germline CDR1 is MNHEY and CDR2 SVGAGI. The V gene lost 0 bases and the J gene lost 6 bases, with 8 bases spanning the gap. This CDR3 region has 13 residues. In DNA form, the CDR3 reads TGTGCCAGCAGTTACTCGAACAGGGCTGAAGCTTTCTTT. Amino acid sequence: CASSYSNRAEAFF.

This sequence joins TRBV12-3 or TRBV12-4 and TRBJ2-7; D remains unclear. The V gene lost 3 bases and the J gene lost 0 bases, with 6 bases spanning the gap. This CDR3 comprises 13 residues. The CDR3 region is CASSFRYSYEQYF. CDR3 bases: TGTGCCAGCAGTTTCAGGTACTCCTACGAGCAGTACTTC.

The chain is built from TRBV11-2 and TRBJ1-5, with D perhaps matching TRBD1 (5 bases). V was trimmed by 0 bases and J by 4 bases, leaving 7 bases between them. This CDR3 has 14 residues. In germline, CDR1 is SGHAT, CDR2 FQNNGV. This chain's CDR3 is CASSLDRGNQPQHF. In nucleotides, the CDR3 is TGTGCCAGCAGCTTAGACCGGGGGAATCAGCCCCAGCATTTT.

The genes are TRBV29-1 and TRBJ2-1; D possibly corresponds to TRBD2 (6 bases). Germline V gene lookup returns CDR1 SQVTM and CDR2 ANQGSEA. The CDR3 extends over 15 amino acids. V was pared by 5 bases and J by 5 bases, with 19 bases between. CDR3 DNA: TGCAGCGTTACAGCCGGGACTCTTCTTAACAATGAGCAGTTCTTC. Protein product: CSVTAGTLLNNEQFF.

The chain employs TRBV5-8 and TRBJ2-3; 7 nucleotides match TRBD1. Germline CDR1 is SGHTS and CDR2 is YDEGEE. The trim removed 4 bases at V and 0 bases at J, leaving 8 bases unmatched. The CDR3 has 16 amino acids. The CDR3: CASSAGLQGSTDTQYF. CDR3 coding DNA: TGTGCCAGCAGCGCCGGCCTACAGGGGAGCACAGATACGCAGTATTTT.

V and J are TRBV5-1 and TRBJ2-1, with D possibly TRBD1 on 6 matching bases. CDR1 and CDR2 (germline): SGHRS, YFSETQ. V lost 0 bases, J lost 7 bases, and 14 bases lay in between. The CDR3 is 15 amino acids. The CDR3 DNA reads TGCGCCAGCAGCTTGGAGACCAGGGGAGATAATGAGCAGTTCTTC. Amino acid sequence: CASSLETRGDNEQFF.

The J gene is TRBJ2-7, the V gene TRBV9, with 10 bases lining up with TRBD1. Unmatched junction bases numbered 5, after V lost 3 bases and J lost 2 bases. CDR1 is SGDLS, CDR2 YYNGEE, per germline. The CDR3 sequence is 15 residues long. Written as DNA, the CDR3 is TGTGCCAGCAGCGGCGGGACAGGGGTACCCTACGAGCAGTACTTC. Translated: CASSGGTGVPYEQYF.

The J gene is TRBJ2-2, the V gene TRBV19; 7 bases fit TRBD1. V lost 2 bases and J lost 5; bases outside the gene matches: 5. This CDR3 comprises 15 residues. Germline CDR1 reads LNHDA; CDR2 reads SQIVND (reference sequence). CDR3: CASSIRGRLTGELFF. The DNA for the CDR3 is TGTGCCAGTAGTATAAGGGGGCGGTTGACCGGGGAGCTGTTTTTT.

Note on this clone: Other nucleotide sequences from this sample produce the same CDR3. This chain connects TRBV12-3 or TRBV12-4 to TRBJ2-7, with TRBD1 matching 7 bases. There are 13 residues in the CDR3. Unmatched junction bases numbered 5, after V lost 6 bases and J lost 3 bases. The CDR3: CASSRNRGYEQYF. Written as DNA, the CDR3 is TGTGCCAGCAGCCGAAACAGGGGCTACGAGCAGTACTTC.

V gene TRBV6-5 combines with J gene TRBJ1-4; D may be TRBD1 (6 bases). Trimming pared 11 bases from V and 3 bases from J, leaving 19 bases between. Germline-derived CDR1 and CDR2 are MNHEY and SVGAGI. This CDR3 region has 15 residues. The CDR3 region is CAGRQDLGANEKLFF. CDR3 nucleotide sequence: TGTGCCGGGAGACAGGATTTAGGGGCTAATGAAAAACTGTTTTTT.

V usage is TRBV2 and J usage is TRBJ1-5; D gene uncertain. The CDR3 sequence is 14 residues long. Per the germline V gene, CDR1 is SNHLY and CDR2 is FYNNEI. V lost 6 bases and J lost 3, with 12 bases in between. The chain's CDR3 is CASSPQATNQPQHF. CDR3 coding DNA: TGTGCCAGCAGCCCCCAGGCTACCAATCAGCCCCAGCATTTT.